These T cell receptor beta chains were read from a single sample in a study of T cells in Graves' hyperthyroidism and ophthalmopathy. TCRdb reprocessed the multiplex PCR reads via MiXCR and lists one record per CDR3 protein. The table has 750,000 to 950,000 distinct CDR3 sequences, about 38% seen once. Sequenced sample: blood. These receptors all come from a man between 18 and 29 years old with Graves' hyperthyroidism. Both conserved end residues are part of each CDR3. A D gene is named only where the DNA matches it firmly. Only some rows state a clone size, as once, few, many or a class for expanded clones.

TRBJ2-7 - 13 TRBV7-9 - TGTGCCAGCAGCGCCGGGACTCCGAACGAGCAGTACTTC CASSAGTPNEQYF
TRBJ2-5 - 14 TRBV29-1 - TGCAGCGTTGACCCCGGGACACACCAAGAGACCCAGTACTTC CSVDPGTHQETQYF
TRBJ2-7 - 15 TRBV10-3 - TGTGCCAGCAGTGAAGGGCCTCTTGTGTCCTACGAGCAGTACTTC CASSEGPLVSYEQYF
TRBJ1-6 - 15 TRBV4-2 - TGTGCCAGCAGCATCGACAGGTCCGACAATTCACCCCTCCACTTT CASSIDRSDNSPLHF
TRBJ1-1 - 13 TRBV5-4 few TGTGCCAGCAGCTTGAGGGCAAACGCTGAAGCTTTCTTT CASSLRANAEAFF
TRBJ1-5 - 12 TRBV29-1 - TGCAGCGTTCGAACGAGCGGTGAGACCCAGCATTTT CSVRTSGETQHF
TRBJ2-7 TRBD2 14 TRBV7-2 many TGTGCCAGCAGCAGACTAGCGGGAGACTACGAGCAGTACTTC CASSRLAGDYEQYF
TRBJ2-7 - 12 TRBV29-1 many TGCAGCACTAAGGACGGCCACTACGAGCAGTACTTC CSTKDGHYEQYF
TRBJ2-7 - 13 TRBV9 - TGTGCCAGCAGCCAGGGCCCCCGGAGCGAGCAGTACTTC CASSQGPRSEQYF
TRBJ2-5 TRBD1 15 TRBV6-5 - TGTGCCAGCAGTTACTCGACAGGGGCCTCCAAGGCCCAGTACTTC CASSYSTGASKAQYF
TRBJ1-1 - 13 TRBV19 - TGTGCCAGTAGTATGAGCAAAAACACTGAAGCTTTCTTT CASSMSKNTEAFF
TRBJ1-3 - 10 TRBV7-2 - TGTGCCAGCAGCTCGTACACCATATATTTT CASSSYTIYF
TRBJ1-1 - 14 TRBV11-3 - TGTGCCAGCAGCTTCTCCAGGGGAGTGGTTGAAGCTTTCTTT CASSFSRGVVEAFF
TRBJ2-7 TRBD2 15 TRBV7-2 - TGTGCCAGCAGCCGGACTAGCGGAGACAACTACGAGCAGTACTTC CASSRTSGDNYEQYF
TRBJ1-1 - 10 TRBV6-5 - TGTGCCGCGTTGAACACTGAAGCTTTCTTT CAALNTEAFF
TRBJ1-2 TRBD1 13 TRBV2 many TGTGCCACCAAAACTCCCGGGACAGGCCACTACACCTTC CATKTPGTGHYTF
TRBJ2-2 - 11 TRBV6-6 many TGTGCCAGCACCCGCGGCGGGGAGCTGTTTTTT CASTRGGELFF
TRBJ2-7 TRBD1 14 TRBV20-1 few TGCAGTGCTGGCCGGGACAGGGAAACCTACGAGCAGTACTTC CSAGRDRETYEQYF
TRBJ1-5 - 13 TRBV5-1 many TGCGCCAGCAGCTTGGCCGGAGGTCAGCCCCAGCATTTT CASSLAGGQPQHF
TRBJ2-7 - 12 TRBV5-6 - TGTGCCAGCAGCTTGATGGGTTACGAGCAGTACTTC CASSLMGYEQYF
TRBJ1-5 - 13 TRBV11-2 many TGTGCCAGCAGCTCCAAGATCGGGCAGCCCCAGCATTTT CASSSKIGQPQHF
TRBJ1-1 - 12 TRBV9 once TGTGCCAGCGAGGCGGGGCAACGTGAAGCTTTCTTT CASEAGQREAFF
TRBJ1-1 - 17 TRBV15 - TGTGCCACCAGCAGCCCCGATTGGGCGGGGGTGAACACTGAAGCTTTCTTT CATSSPDWAGVNTEAFF
TRBJ2-7 - 16 TRBV4-3 - TGCGCCAGCAGCCAAGATTTAGGGTCGGGGGCCTACGAGCAGTACTTC CASSQDLGSGAYEQYF
TRBJ1-1 - 14 TRBV7-2 - TGTGCCAGCAAGCCGGGAGGGGGTGGAACTGAAGCTTTCTTT CASKPGGGGTEAFF
TRBJ1-2 - 13 TRBV5-1 many TGCGCCAGCAGCCCTCAGATGAACTATGGCTACACCTTC CASSPQMNYGYTF
TRBJ1-3 - 17 TRBV6-5 - TGTGCCAGCAGTTACTCGAACTCCCTCACCTCTGGAAACACCATATATTTT CASSYSNSLTSGNTIYF
TRBJ2-1 TRBD1 17 TRBV20-1 - TGCAGTGCTAGAGATCCGTTTCCCGGGACAGGAGCCTACGAGCAGTTCTTC CSARDPFPGTGAYEQFF
TRBJ1-4 - 15 TRBV5-4 few TGTGCCAGCAGCTCCTCCGGGACCCAGGGTGAAAAACTGTTTTTT CASSSSGTQGEKLFF